Below are 5 T cell receptor beta chains sequenced from a single sample in a study of PD-L1 blockade in urothelial cancer. This table comes from immunoSEQ multiplex PCR, and its TCRdb copy is limited to in-frame clones, with some not included. The sample has 40,000 to 55,000 clones, more than 70% seen once; the top ten hold 2% to 3%. Indicated time point: peripheral blood 6 weeks after treatment start. Sequencing used PBMCs, obtained around atezolizumab (anti-PD-L1) treatment. The receptors were gathered from a man in his 60s with urothelial cancer.

V and J are TRBV6-5 and TRBJ2-7, with TRBD1 as a possible D gene (6 bases). In germline, CDR1 is MNHEY, CDR2 SVGAGI. The CDR3 has 15 residues. Trimming removed 0 bases at V and 6 bases at J, with 15 bases between. The CDR3 loop is CASSYSILGASEQYF. CDR3 coding DNA: TGTGCCAGCAGTTACTCGATCCTGGGGGCGAGCGAGCAGTACTTC.

The rearrangement links TRBV5-1 to TRBJ2-2; D is possibly TRBD2 (7 bases). The CDR3 loop spans 15 amino acids. V was shortened by 4 bases and J by 0 bases, with 10 bases between the two germline ends. CDR1 and CDR2 from the germline V gene are SGHRS and YFSETQ. This chain's CDR3 is CASSRGGANTGELFF. CDR3 sequence (DNA): TGCGCCAGCAGCCGCGGGGGCGCGAACACCGGGGAGCTGTTTTTT.

This clone is a singleton in its sample. This chain connects TRBV9 to TRBJ2-1, with TRBD2 matching 14 bases. The CDR3 runs to 17 residues. The germline CDR1 and CDR2 sequences are SGDLS and YYNGEE. The trim removed 2 bases at V and 8 bases at J, leaving 9 bases unmatched. The CDR3 loop is CASSVRPGLAGVDEQFF. The CDR3 coding sequence is TGTGCCAGCAGCGTTCGCCCGGGACTAGCGGGAGTAGATGAGCAGTTCTTC.

The chain uses TRBV7-2 and TRBJ2-2; no firm D call. CDR1 SGHTA and CDR2 FQGNSA come from the germline V gene. This CDR3 comprises 15 residues. The V and J ends lost 1 base and 0 bases respectively, with 6 bases between them. This CDR3 is CASSLGPTNTGELFF. The CDR3 nucleotides are TGTGCCAGCAGCTTAGGTCCAACGAACACCGGGGAGCTGTTTTTT.

The V gene is TRBV28, the J gene TRBJ1-1, with a possible D match to TRBD1 (6 bases). Trimming pared 5 bases from V and 2 bases from J, leaving 9 bases between. The CDR3 has 13 amino acids. The germline V gene has CDR1 MDHEN and CDR2 SYDVKM. Written as DNA, the CDR3 is TGTGCCAGCAGTCGACAGGTTAACACTGAAGCTTTCTTT. Its translation: CASSRQVNTEAFF.